This T cell receptor (beta chain) was captured in a study of T cells after yellow fever vaccination. MiXCR was run by TCRdb on the 5' RACE reads, yielding one entry per CDR3 protein. The table has about 350,000 distinct CDR3 sequences, roughly 8.4% seen once; the top ten hold 15% to 20%. In its sample, this clonotype was seen many times. This CDR3 has 13 residues. Germline values: CDR1 MNHEY, CDR2 SVGEGT. V was trimmed by 2 bases and J by 8 bases, leaving 10 bases between them. The material was PBMCs, obtained about 41 days after the first yellow fever vaccination. The receptor was isolated from a man in his late teens or twenties who received the YFV17D yellow fever vaccine. The chain has TRBV6-2 or TRBV6-3 and TRBJ2-1, with D hard to call. The CDR3 coding sequence is TGTGCCAGCAGTTACGCGCAAAGGTATGAGCAGTTCTTC. This codes for CASSYAQRYEQFF.